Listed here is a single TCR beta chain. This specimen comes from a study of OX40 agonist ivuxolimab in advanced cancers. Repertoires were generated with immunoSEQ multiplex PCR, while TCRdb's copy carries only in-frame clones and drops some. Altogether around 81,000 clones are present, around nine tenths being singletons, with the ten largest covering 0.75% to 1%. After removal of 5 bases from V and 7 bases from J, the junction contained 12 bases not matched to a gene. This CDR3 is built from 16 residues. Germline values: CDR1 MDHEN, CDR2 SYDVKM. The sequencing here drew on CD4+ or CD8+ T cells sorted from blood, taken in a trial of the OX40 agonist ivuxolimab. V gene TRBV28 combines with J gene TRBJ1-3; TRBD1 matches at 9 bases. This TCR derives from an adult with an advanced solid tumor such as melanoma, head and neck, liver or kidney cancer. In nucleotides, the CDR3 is TGTGCCAGCAGTACTCATGGGACAGGGAGGCTTAACACCATATATTTT. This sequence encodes CASSTHGTGRLNTIYF.